The rows below give T cell receptor beta chains drawn from one sample of a study of graft-versus-host responses after intestinal transplantation. Some clones are missing from TCRdb's copy, which holds only in-frame ones; the method was immunoSEQ multiplex PCR. Of roughly 120,000 clones listed, roughly nine tenths are singletons. The antigens for these receptors are not known. The sequenced sample was unstimulated CD4+ T cells sorted from spleen or lymph node cells, obtained before intestinal transplant. The receptors shown here come from a human donor who received an intestinal transplant. The CDR3 runs from the conserved cysteine through the conserved F or W. D genes are given only for firm matches. Size values are once, few and many counts, or a class for expanded clones, and some rows have none.

V gene: TRBV28; D gene: .; clone size: .; J gene: TRBJ1-6; CDR3 protein: CATEGRGTGSNSPLHF; CDR3 DNA: TGTGCCACCGAGGGACGTGGGACTGGATCTAATTCACCCCTCCACTTT
V gene: TRBV27; D gene: .; clone size: .; J gene: TRBJ1-2; CDR3 protein: CASGAQGSNYGYTF; CDR3 DNA: TGTGCCAGCGGGGCGCAGGGTTCAAACTATGGCTACACCTTC
V gene: TRBV7-9; D gene: .; clone size: .; J gene: TRBJ2-7; CDR3 protein: CASSSDGAYEQYF; CDR3 DNA: TGTGCCAGCAGCTCGGATGGAGCCTACGAGCAGTACTTC
V gene: TRBV27; D gene: .; clone size: .; J gene: TRBJ2-4; CDR3 protein: CASSFQGPSNIQYF; CDR3 DNA: TGTGCCAGCAGTTTCCAGGGGCCTTCAAACATTCAGTACTTC
V gene: TRBV29-1; D gene: .; clone size: .; J gene: TRBJ1-1; CDR3 protein: CSVEDGLGDTEAFF; CDR3 DNA: TGCAGCGTTGAAGATGGGTTGGGCGACACTGAAGCTTTCTTT
V gene: TRBV5-4; D gene: .; clone size: few; J gene: TRBJ2-1; CDR3 protein: CASRDSYNEQFF; CDR3 DNA: TGTGCCAGCAGGGACAGTTACAATGAGCAGTTCTTC
V gene: TRBV6-1; D gene: TRBD1; clone size: .; J gene: TRBJ1-5; CDR3 protein: CASSIPTGVDQPQHF; CDR3 DNA: TGTGCCAGCAGTATCCCGACAGGGGTGGATCAGCCCCAGCATTTT
V gene: TRBV6-1; D gene: .; clone size: .; J gene: TRBJ2-7; CDR3 protein: CASSEAPTAVLEQYF; CDR3 DNA: TGTGCCAGCAGTGAAGCACCGACAGCTGTTCTGGAGCAGTACTTC
V gene: TRBV13; D gene: TRBD2; clone size: .; J gene: TRBJ2-7; CDR3 protein: CASSLRAPSGGYEQYF; CDR3 DNA: TGTGCCAGCAGCTTACGAGCACCTAGCGGGGGCTACGAGCAGTACTTC
V gene: TRBV19; D gene: .; clone size: .; J gene: TRBJ1-1; CDR3 protein: CASSVSLFTEAFF; CDR3 DNA: TGTGCCAGTAGTGTCTCCCTCTTCACTGAAGCTTTCTTT
V gene: TRBV30; D gene: .; clone size: .; J gene: TRBJ2-1; CDR3 protein: CAWSADLGYNEQFF; CDR3 DNA: TGTGCCTGGAGTGCGGATCTAGGCTACAATGAGCAGTTCTTC
V gene: TRBV5-4; D gene: .; clone size: .; J gene: TRBJ2-3; CDR3 protein: CASSLSLTDTQYF; CDR3 DNA: TGTGCCAGCAGCTTGTCTCTCACAGATACGCAGTATTTT
V gene: TRBV27; D gene: TRBD2; clone size: .; J gene: TRBJ2-3; CDR3 protein: CASSLSLAGHTDTQYF; CDR3 DNA: TGTGCCAGCAGTTTATCGTTAGCGGGCCACACAGATACGCAGTATTTT
V gene: TRBV18; D gene: TRBD1; clone size: .; J gene: TRBJ2-2; CDR3 protein: CASSPIGQGAGELFF; CDR3 DNA: TGTGCCAGCTCACCGATTGGACAGGGCGCCGGGGAGCTGTTTTTT
V gene: TRBV6-1; D gene: .; clone size: few; J gene: TRBJ2-1; CDR3 protein: CASSDPNRVSYNEQFF; CDR3 DNA: TGTGCCAGCAGTGACCCCAACAGGGTTTCCTACAATGAGCAGTTCTTC
V gene: TRBV11-2; D gene: TRBD2; clone size: .; J gene: TRBJ2-2; CDR3 protein: CASSLNLGTSVTGELFF; CDR3 DNA: TGTGCCAGCAGCCTAAACCTCGGGACTAGTGTGACCGGGGAGCTGTTTTTT
V gene: TRBV30; D gene: TRBD1; clone size: .; J gene: TRBJ2-7; CDR3 protein: CAWRQTDRGLGEQYF; CDR3 DNA: TGTGCCTGGAGACAAACCGACAGGGGGCTGGGCGAGCAGTACTTC
V gene: TRBV5-1; D gene: TRBD1; clone size: .; J gene: TRBJ1-1; CDR3 protein: CASSPPGTVNTEAFF; CDR3 DNA: TGCGCCAGCAGCCCCCCCGGGACAGTGAACACTGAAGCTTTCTTT
V gene: TRBV7-2; D gene: .; clone size: .; J gene: TRBJ2-7; CDR3 protein: CASSLDASSYEQYF; CDR3 DNA: TGTGCCAGCAGCTTAGACGCCAGCTCCTACGAGCAGTACTTC
V gene: TRBV15; D gene: .; clone size: .; J gene: TRBJ2-7; CDR3 protein: CATSNQGFYEQYF; CDR3 DNA: TGTGCCACCAGCAATCAGGGTTTCTACGAGCAGTACTTC
V gene: TRBV18; D gene: .; clone size: .; J gene: TRBJ1-2; CDR3 protein: CASSPLGLGADYGYTF; CDR3 DNA: TGTGCCAGCTCACCATTAGGGCTGGGGGCCGACTATGGCTACACCTTC
V gene: TRBV7-2; D gene: TRBD2; clone size: .; J gene: TRBJ2-7; CDR3 protein: CASSLRTSGSYEQYF; CDR3 DNA: TGTGCCAGCAGCCTCCGGACTAGCGGGAGCTACGAGCAGTACTTC
V gene: TRBV7-6; D gene: TRBD1; clone size: .; J gene: TRBJ1-2; CDR3 protein: CASSSGGPGTGASGYTF; CDR3 DNA: TGTGCCAGCAGCTCGGGGGGACCGGGGACAGGCGCCAGTGGCTACACCTTC
V gene: TRBV28; D gene: .; clone size: .; J gene: TRBJ2-1; CDR3 protein: CASGRYNEQFF; CDR3 DNA: TGTGCCAGCGGGAGGTACAATGAGCAGTTCTTC
V gene: TRBV4-3; D gene: .; clone size: .; J gene: TRBJ2-7; CDR3 protein: CASSQGGQYYEQYF; CDR3 DNA: TGCGCCAGCAGCCAAGGGGGGCAGTACTACGAGCAGTACTTC
V gene: TRBV28; D gene: .; clone size: .; J gene: TRBJ1-1; CDR3 protein: CASIPSGNTEAFF; CDR3 DNA: TGTGCCAGCATCCCCTCGGGGAACACTGAAGCTTTCTTT
V gene: TRBV4-3; D gene: .; clone size: .; J gene: TRBJ1-5; CDR3 protein: CASSQERGMGQPQHF; CDR3 DNA: TGCGCCAGCAGCCAAGAAAGGGGGATGGGTCAGCCCCAGCATTTT
V gene: TRBV28; D gene: .; clone size: .; J gene: TRBJ2-3; CDR3 protein: CASSTNTDTQYF; CDR3 DNA: TGTGCCAGCAGTACTAACACAGATACGCAGTATTTT
V gene: TRBV7-2; D gene: .; clone size: .; J gene: TRBJ2-2; CDR3 protein: CASSRDSTGELFF; CDR3 DNA: TGTGCCAGCAGCCGAGACAGCACCGGGGAGCTGTTTTTT
V gene: TRBV30; D gene: .; clone size: .; J gene: TRBJ2-2; CDR3 protein: CAWSILPGATGELFF; CDR3 DNA: TGTGCCTGGAGTATTCTTCCAGGGGCCACCGGGGAGCTGTTTTTT
V gene: TRBV6-4; D gene: TRBD1; clone size: once; J gene: TRBJ1-4; CDR3 protein: CASRQGATNEKLFF; CDR3 DNA: TGTGCCAGCAGACAGGGGGCAACTAATGAAAAACTGTTTTTT
V gene: TRBV6-5; D gene: TRBD1; clone size: .; J gene: TRBJ1-6; CDR3 protein: CASCRGQGDSPLHF; CDR3 DNA: TGTGCCAGCTGCAGGGGACAGGGGGATTCACCCCTCCACTTT
V gene: TRBV28; D gene: TRBD1; clone size: .; J gene: TRBJ1-5; CDR3 protein: CASRRTGVNQPQHF; CDR3 DNA: TGTGCCAGCCGCCGAACAGGGGTCAATCAGCCCCAGCATTTT
V gene: TRBV7-7; D gene: TRBD2; clone size: .; J gene: TRBJ2-7; CDR3 protein: CASSPPPGGRAIGHEQYF; CDR3 DNA: TGTGCCAGCAGCCCCCCCCCGGGCGGGAGGGCCATAGGACACGAGCAGTACTTC
V gene: TRBV6-5; D gene: TRBD1; clone size: .; J gene: TRBJ1-4; CDR3 protein: CASSYDGRGNEKLFF; CDR3 DNA: TGTGCCAGCAGTTACGACGGCAGGGGGAATGAAAAACTGTTTTTT
V gene: TRBV19; D gene: .; clone size: .; J gene: TRBJ1-4; CDR3 protein: CASSSRARDEKLFF; CDR3 DNA: TGTGCCAGTAGTTCGAGGGCGAGAGATGAAAAACTGTTTTTT
V gene: TRBV18; D gene: TRBD1; clone size: .; J gene: TRBJ2-5; CDR3 protein: CASSPDRGQETQYF; CDR3 DNA: TGTGCCAGCTCACCTGACAGGGGCCAAGAGACCCAGTACTTC
V gene: TRBV19; D gene: TRBD2; clone size: .; J gene: TRBJ2-3; CDR3 protein: CASRGLSTDTQYF; CDR3 DNA: TGTGCCAGTAGGGGACTAAGCACAGATACGCAGTATTTT
V gene: TRBV7-8; D gene: TRBD2; clone size: .; J gene: TRBJ2-1; CDR3 protein: CATQRGSGNEQFF; CDR3 DNA: TGTGCCACTCAGCGGGGATCGGGCAATGAGCAGTTCTTC
V gene: TRBV5-1; D gene: TRBD1; clone size: .; J gene: TRBJ2-7; CDR3 protein: CASIPGTGDSYEQYF; CDR3 DNA: TGCGCCAGCATCCCCGGGACAGGCGACTCCTACGAGCAGTACTTC
V gene: TRBV7-9; D gene: .; clone size: .; J gene: TRBJ1-1; CDR3 protein: CASSIRRQLNTEAFF; CDR3 DNA: TGTGCCAGCAGCATTAGGAGACAGTTGAACACTGAAGCTTTCTTT
V gene: TRBV4-2; D gene: .; clone size: .; J gene: TRBJ2-1; CDR3 protein: CASSQAEGHGNEQFF; CDR3 DNA: TGTGCCAGCAGCCAAGCCGAGGGCCATGGAAATGAGCAGTTCTTC
V gene: TRBV5-1; D gene: TRBD1; clone size: .; J gene: TRBJ2-5; CDR3 protein: CASAPGTGGLETQYF; CDR3 DNA: TGCGCCAGCGCCCCCGGGACAGGGGGCTTAGAGACCCAGTACTTC
V gene: TRBV4-1; D gene: .; clone size: .; J gene: TRBJ2-5; CDR3 protein: CASSIGSAGAETQYF; CDR3 DNA: TGCGCCAGCAGCATCGGGAGCGCCGGGGCAGAGACCCAGTACTTC
V gene: TRBV5-1; D gene: .; clone size: .; J gene: TRBJ1-1; CDR3 protein: CASNLGAENTEAFF; CDR3 DNA: TGCGCCAGCAACCTGGGGGCCGAGAACACTGAAGCTTTCTTT
V gene: TRBV7-2; D gene: TRBD2; clone size: .; J gene: TRBJ2-3; CDR3 protein: CASSYRTSGRDTQYF; CDR3 DNA: TGTGCCAGCAGCTATAGGACTAGCGGGAGAGATACGCAGTATTTT
V gene: TRBV9; D gene: TRBD2; clone size: .; J gene: TRBJ2-5; CDR3 protein: CASSPRHAGGYETQYF; CDR3 DNA: TGTGCCAGCAGCCCGAGACACGCGGGGGGGTACGAGACCCAGTACTTC
V gene: TRBV9; D gene: .; clone size: .; J gene: TRBJ2-7; CDR3 protein: CASSRQAGYEQYF; CDR3 DNA: TGTGCCAGCAGCCGCCAGGCTGGATACGAGCAGTACTTC
V gene: TRBV5-1; D gene: .; clone size: .; J gene: TRBJ2-2; CDR3 protein: CASRQANTGSGELFF; CDR3 DNA: TGCGCCAGCAGACAAGCAAATACAGGGTCCGGGGAGCTGTTTTTT
V gene: TRBV6-5; D gene: .; clone size: few; J gene: TRBJ1-3; CDR3 protein: CASSYFSGVSGNTIYF; CDR3 DNA: TGTGCCAGCAGTTACTTTTCAGGCGTCTCTGGAAACACCATATATTTT
V gene: TRBV2; D gene: TRBD2; clone size: .; J gene: TRBJ2-6; CDR3 protein: CASSRLAGPSGANVLTF; CDR3 DNA: TGTGCCAGCAGTCGACTAGCGGGGCCCTCTGGGGCCAACGTCCTGACTTTC
V gene: TRBV18; D gene: .; clone size: .; J gene: TRBJ2-5; CDR3 protein: CASSPIRGNQETQYF; CDR3 DNA: TGTGCCAGCTCACCGATCAGGGGTAACCAAGAGACCCAGTACTTC
V gene: TRBV5-1; D gene: TRBD1; clone size: .; J gene: TRBJ2-6; CDR3 protein: CASSVARGLGANVLTF; CDR3 DNA: TGCGCCAGCAGCGTAGCCAGGGGGCTTGGGGCCAACGTCCTGACTTTC
V gene: TRBV5-1; D gene: .; clone size: .; J gene: TRBJ1-4; CDR3 protein: CASSLGVARGEKLFF; CDR3 DNA: TGCGCCAGCAGCTTGGGCGTAGCCAGGGGTGAAAAACTGTTTTTT
V gene: TRBV30; D gene: TRBD2; clone size: .; J gene: TRBJ2-4; CDR3 protein: CASITSGRAGIVKNIQYF; CDR3 DNA: TGTGCCTCGATTACTAGCGGGAGGGCCGGTATTGTCAAAAACATTCAGTACTTC
V gene: TRBV10-3; D gene: TRBD2; clone size: .; J gene: TRBJ2-3; CDR3 protein: CAISEGGADTQYF; CDR3 DNA: TGTGCCATCAGTGAGGGGGGGGCAGATACGCAGTATTTT
V gene: TRBV28; D gene: TRBD2; clone size: .; J gene: TRBJ2-5; CDR3 protein: CASSLYPTSGVQETQYF; CDR3 DNA: TGTGCCAGCAGTTTATACCCGACTAGCGGGGTCCAAGAGACCCAGTACTTC
V gene: TRBV10-3; D gene: TRBD2; clone size: .; J gene: TRBJ2-5; CDR3 protein: CAIGGTSAQTQYF; CDR3 DNA: TGTGCCATCGGTGGGACTAGCGCCCAGACCCAGTACTTC
V gene: TRBV5-1; D gene: .; clone size: .; J gene: TRBJ2-6; CDR3 protein: CASSLGEGVLGSGANVLTF; CDR3 DNA: TGCGCCAGCAGCTTGGGAGAGGGGGTATTAGGCTCTGGGGCCAACGTCCTGACTTTC
V gene: TRBV19; D gene: .; clone size: .; J gene: TRBJ1-4; CDR3 protein: CASSISGGPNEKLFF; CDR3 DNA: TGTGCCAGTAGTATATCCGGAGGGCCTAATGAAAAACTGTTTTTT